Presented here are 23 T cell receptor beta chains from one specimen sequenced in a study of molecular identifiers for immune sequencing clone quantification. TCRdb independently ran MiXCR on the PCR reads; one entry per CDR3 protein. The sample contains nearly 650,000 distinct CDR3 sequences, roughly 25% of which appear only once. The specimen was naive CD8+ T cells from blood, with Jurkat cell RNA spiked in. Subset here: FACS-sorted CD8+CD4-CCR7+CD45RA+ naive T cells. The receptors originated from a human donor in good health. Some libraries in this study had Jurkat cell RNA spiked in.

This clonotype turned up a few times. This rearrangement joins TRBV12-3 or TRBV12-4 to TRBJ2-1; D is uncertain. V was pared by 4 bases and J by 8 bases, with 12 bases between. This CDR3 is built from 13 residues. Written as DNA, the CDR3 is TGTGCCAGCAGTTCATACAGTATCTATGAGCAGTTCTTC. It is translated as CASSSYSIYEQFF.

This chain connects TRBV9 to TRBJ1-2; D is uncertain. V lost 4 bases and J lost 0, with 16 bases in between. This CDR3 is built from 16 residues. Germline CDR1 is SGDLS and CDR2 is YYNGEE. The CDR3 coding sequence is TGTGCCAGCAGCATGAATATCGGGGAAGCTAACTATGGCTACACCTTC. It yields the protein CASSMNIGEANYGYTF.

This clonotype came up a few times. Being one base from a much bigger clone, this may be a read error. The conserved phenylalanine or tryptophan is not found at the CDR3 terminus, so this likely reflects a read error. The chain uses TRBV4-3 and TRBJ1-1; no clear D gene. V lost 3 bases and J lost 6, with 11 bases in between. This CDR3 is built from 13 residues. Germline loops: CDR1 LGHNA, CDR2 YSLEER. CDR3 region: CASSHEPGSEAFS. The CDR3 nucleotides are TGCGCCAGCAGCCACGAACCTGGGTCTGAAGCTTTCTCT.

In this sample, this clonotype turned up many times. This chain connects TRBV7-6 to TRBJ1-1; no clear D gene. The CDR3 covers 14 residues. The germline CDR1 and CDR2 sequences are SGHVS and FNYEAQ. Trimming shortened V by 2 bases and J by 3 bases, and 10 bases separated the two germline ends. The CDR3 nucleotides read TGTGCCAGCAGCTTAAACGCGGTGGACACTGAAGCTTTCTTT. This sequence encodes CASSLNAVDTEAFF. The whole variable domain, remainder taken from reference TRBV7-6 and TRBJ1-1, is GAGVSQSPRYKVTKRGQDVALRCDPISGHVSLYWYRQALGQGPEFLTYFNYEAQQDKSGLPNDRFSAERPEGSISTLTIQRTEQRDSAMYRCASSLNAVDTEAFFGQGTRLTVV.

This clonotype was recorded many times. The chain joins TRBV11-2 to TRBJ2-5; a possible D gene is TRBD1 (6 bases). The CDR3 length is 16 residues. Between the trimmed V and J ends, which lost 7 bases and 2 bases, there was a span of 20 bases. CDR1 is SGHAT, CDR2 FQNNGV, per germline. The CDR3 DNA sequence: TGTGCCAGCATGGATGAGGGGGTGATGCCACAAGAGACCCAGTACTTC. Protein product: CASMDEGVMPQETQYF.

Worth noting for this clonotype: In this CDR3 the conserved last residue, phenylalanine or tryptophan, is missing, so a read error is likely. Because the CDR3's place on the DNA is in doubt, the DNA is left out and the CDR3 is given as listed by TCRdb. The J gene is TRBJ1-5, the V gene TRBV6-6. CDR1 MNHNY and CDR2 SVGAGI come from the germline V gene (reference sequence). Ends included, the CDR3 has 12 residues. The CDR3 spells CASTPRDKRQQV.

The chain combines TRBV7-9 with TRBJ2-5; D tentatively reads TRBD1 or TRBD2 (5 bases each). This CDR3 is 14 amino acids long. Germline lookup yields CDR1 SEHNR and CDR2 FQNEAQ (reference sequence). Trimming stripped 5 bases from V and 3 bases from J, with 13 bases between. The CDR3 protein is CASSPGRGEETQYF. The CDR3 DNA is TGTGCCAGCAGCCCCGGGCGAGGGGAAGAGACCCAGTACTTC.

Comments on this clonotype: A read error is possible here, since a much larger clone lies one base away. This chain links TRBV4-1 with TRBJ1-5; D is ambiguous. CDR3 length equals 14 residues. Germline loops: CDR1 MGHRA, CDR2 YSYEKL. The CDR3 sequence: CASSPTTSNQPRHF. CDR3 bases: TGCGCCAGCAGCCCGACAACTAGCAATCAGCCCCGGCATTTT.

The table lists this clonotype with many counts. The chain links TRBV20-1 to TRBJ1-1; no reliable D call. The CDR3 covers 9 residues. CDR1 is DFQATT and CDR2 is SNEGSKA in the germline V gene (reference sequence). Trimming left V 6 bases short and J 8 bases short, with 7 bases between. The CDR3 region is CSATGEAFF. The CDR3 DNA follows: TGCAGTGCGACGGGGGAAGCTTTCTTT.

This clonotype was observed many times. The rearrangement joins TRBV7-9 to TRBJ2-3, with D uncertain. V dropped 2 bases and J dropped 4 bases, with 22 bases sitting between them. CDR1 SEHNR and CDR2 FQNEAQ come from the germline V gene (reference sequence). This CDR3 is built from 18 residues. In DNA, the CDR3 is TGTGCCAGCAGCTTACCAACAGCAGGATTTGACCGCGCAGATACGCAGTATTTT. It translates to CASSLPTAGFDRADTQYF.

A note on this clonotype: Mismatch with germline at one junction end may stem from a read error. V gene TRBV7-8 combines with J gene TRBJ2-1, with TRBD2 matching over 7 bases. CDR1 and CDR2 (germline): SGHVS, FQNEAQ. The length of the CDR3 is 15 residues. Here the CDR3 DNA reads TGTGCCAGCAGCTTCGGGTGGGGGGGTGGAGTTGAGCAGTCCTTC. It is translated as CASSFGWGGGVEQSF.

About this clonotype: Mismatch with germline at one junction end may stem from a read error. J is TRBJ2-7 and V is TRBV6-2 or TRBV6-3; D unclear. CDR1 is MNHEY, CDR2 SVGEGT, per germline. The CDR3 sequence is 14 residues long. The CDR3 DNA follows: TGTGCCTGCAGTTACCGTGGTCTCGGCGACGAGCAGTACTTC. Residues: CACSYRGLGDEQYF.

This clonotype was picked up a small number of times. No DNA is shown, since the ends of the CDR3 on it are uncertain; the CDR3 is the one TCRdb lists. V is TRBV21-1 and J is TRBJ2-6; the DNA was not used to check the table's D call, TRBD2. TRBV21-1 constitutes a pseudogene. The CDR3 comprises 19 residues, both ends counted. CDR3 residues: CASTRRWRGVGSGANVLTF.

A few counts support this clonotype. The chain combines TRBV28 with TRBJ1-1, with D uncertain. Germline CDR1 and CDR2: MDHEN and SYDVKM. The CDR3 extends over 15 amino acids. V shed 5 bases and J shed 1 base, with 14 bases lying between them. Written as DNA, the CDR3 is TGTGCCAGCAGTACAAGAGGCCGGCCGAACACTGAAGCTTTCTTT. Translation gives CASSTRGRPNTEAFF. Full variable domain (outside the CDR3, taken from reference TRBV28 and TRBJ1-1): DVKVTQSSRYLVKRTGEKVFLECVQDMDHENMFWYRQDPGLGLRLIYFSYDVKMKEKGDIPEGYSVSREKKERFSLILESASTNQTSMYLCASSTRGRPNTEAFFGQGTRLTVV.

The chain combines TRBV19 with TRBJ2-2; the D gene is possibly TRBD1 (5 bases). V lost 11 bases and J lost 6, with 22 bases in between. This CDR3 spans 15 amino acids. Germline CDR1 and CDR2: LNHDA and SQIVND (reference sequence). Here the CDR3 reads CASKGHTALSGELFF. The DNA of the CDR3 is TGTGCCTCAAAGGGGCATACGGCATTATCCGGGGAGCTGTTTTTT.

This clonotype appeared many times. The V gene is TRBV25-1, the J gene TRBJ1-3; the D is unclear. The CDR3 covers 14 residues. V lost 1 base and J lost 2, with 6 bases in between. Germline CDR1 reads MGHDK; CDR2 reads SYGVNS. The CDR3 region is CASSELGAGNTIYF. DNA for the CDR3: TGTGCCAGCAGTGAATTGGGAGCTGGAAACACCATATATTTT.

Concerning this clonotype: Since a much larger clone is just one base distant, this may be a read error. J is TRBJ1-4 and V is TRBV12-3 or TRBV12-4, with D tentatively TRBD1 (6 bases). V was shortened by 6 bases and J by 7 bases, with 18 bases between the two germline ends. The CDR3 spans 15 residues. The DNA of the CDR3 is TGTGCCAGCAGCCCTAAGACAGGAGGTGTTGAAAAACTGTTTTTT. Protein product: CASSPKTGGVEKLFF.

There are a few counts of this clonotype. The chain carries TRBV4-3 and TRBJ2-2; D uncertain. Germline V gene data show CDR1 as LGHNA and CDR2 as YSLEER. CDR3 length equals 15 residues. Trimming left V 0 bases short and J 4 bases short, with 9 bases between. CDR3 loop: CASSQDRYLTGELFF. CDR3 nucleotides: TGCGCCAGCAGCCAAGATCGATACCTCACCGGGGAGCTGTTTTTT.

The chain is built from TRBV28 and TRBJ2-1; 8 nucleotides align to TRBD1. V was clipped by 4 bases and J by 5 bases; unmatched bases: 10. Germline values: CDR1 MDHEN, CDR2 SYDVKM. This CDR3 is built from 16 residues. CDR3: CASSSNQGAFNNEQFF. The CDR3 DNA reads TGTGCCAGCAGTTCGAATCAGGGGGCCTTTAACAATGAGCAGTTCTTC. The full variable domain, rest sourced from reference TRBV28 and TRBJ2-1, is DVKVTQSSRYLVKRTGEKVFLECVQDMDHENMFWYRQDPGLGLRLIYFSYDVKMKEKGDIPEGYSVSREKKERFSLILESASTNQTSMYLCASSSNQGAFNNEQFFGPGTRLTVL.

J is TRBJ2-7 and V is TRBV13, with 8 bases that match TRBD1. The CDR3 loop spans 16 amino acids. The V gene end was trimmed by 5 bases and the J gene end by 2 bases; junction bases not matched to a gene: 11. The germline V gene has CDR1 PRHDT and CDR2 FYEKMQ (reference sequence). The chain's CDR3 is CASSTRSGQATYEQYF. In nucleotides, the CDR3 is TGTGCCAGCAGCACGAGATCGGGACAGGCTACCTACGAGCAGTACTTC.

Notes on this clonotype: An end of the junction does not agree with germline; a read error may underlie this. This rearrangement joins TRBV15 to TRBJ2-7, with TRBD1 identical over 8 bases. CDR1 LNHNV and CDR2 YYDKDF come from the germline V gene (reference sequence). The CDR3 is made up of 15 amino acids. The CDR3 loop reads CATSSGQGIRYAQYF. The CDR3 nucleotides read TGTGCCACCAGCAGCGGACAGGGAATAAGGTACGCGCAGTACTTC.

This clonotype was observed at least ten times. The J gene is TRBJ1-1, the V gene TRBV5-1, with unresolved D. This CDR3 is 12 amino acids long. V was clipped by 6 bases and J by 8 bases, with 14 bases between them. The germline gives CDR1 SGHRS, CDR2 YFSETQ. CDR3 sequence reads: CASTLAGVEAFF. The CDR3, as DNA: TGCGCCAGCACCCTCGCCGGGGTAGAAGCTTTCTTT.

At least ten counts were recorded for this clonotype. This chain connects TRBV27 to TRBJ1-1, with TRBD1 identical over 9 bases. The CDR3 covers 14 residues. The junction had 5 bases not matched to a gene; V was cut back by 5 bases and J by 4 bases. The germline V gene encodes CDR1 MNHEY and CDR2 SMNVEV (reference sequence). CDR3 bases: TGTGCCAGCAGTCTCTCGACAGGGGGCACTGAAGCTTTCTTT. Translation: CASSLSTGGTEAFF.